The 5 T cell receptor beta chains presented below share a single source sample, sequenced in a study of beta chain features in type 1 diabetes. For these TCRs, the target antigens are not known. Reverse transcribing all isolated RNA meant expressed TCRB transcripts were sequenced. The data were produced by immunoSEQ multiplex PCR, yet TCRdb's version contains in-frame clones alone and is incomplete. The table lists approximately 170,000 clones, almost 65% of them singletons. General study points: Type 1 diabetes patients had moderately but significantly shorter TCRB CDR3s in all four CD4+ subsets.

The sample was naive CD4+ T cells from blood. The receptors were sampled from a man aged 25-40 years with type 1 diabetes.

This chain uses TRBV7-9 with TRBJ2-3, with D perhaps TRBD1 (7 bases). The CDR3 has 14 amino acids. Trimming removed 5 bases from V and 1 base from J, with 10 bases in between. CDR1 and CDR2 (germline): SEHNR, FQNEAQ (reference sequence). The CDR3 region is CASSRGTGTDTQYF. The CDR3 nucleotides read TGTGCCAGCAGCCGCGGGACAGGCACAGATACGCAGTATTTT.

This rearrangement joins TRBV20-1 to TRBJ2-7, with D tentatively TRBD1 or TRBD2 (5 bases each). Germline values: CDR1 DFQATT, CDR2 SNEGSKA (reference sequence). The CDR3 has 10 residues. DNA of the CDR3: TGCAGAGCTGGGGGATACGAGCAGTACTTC. Translation gives CRAGGYEQYF.

This clone was seen more than once but under ten times. This sequence joins TRBV19 and TRBJ1-4; D is tentatively TRBD1 or TRBD2 (6 bases each). The end of the DNA fits TRBJ2-2 better, so the J call may be wrong. This CDR3 comprises 11 residues. In germline, CDR1 is LNHDA, CDR2 SQIVND (reference sequence). CDR3 amino acids: CAIGGTGELFF. The CDR3 DNA follows: TGTGCCATCGGAGGGACAGGGGAGCTGTTTTTT.

The V and J genes are TRBV11-2 and TRBJ2-2; D is perhaps TRBD2 (5 bases). This CDR3 contains 17 residues. The V gene's germline CDR1 is SGHAT and CDR2 FQNNGV. V was trimmed by 3 bases and J by 0 bases, leaving 14 bases between them. The CDR3 here is CASSFRRRAPNTGELFF. DNA of the CDR3: TGTGCCAGCAGCTTTCGGAGGAGAGCTCCGAACACCGGGGAGCTGTTTTTT. Full variable domain (outside the CDR3, taken from reference TRBV11-2 and TRBJ2-2): EAGVAQSPRYKIIEKRQSVAFWCNPISGHATLYWYQQILGQGPKLLIQFQNNGVVDDSQLPKDRFSAERLKGVDSTLKIQPAKLEDSAVYLCASSFRRRAPNTGELFFGEGSRLTVL.

The CDR3 DNA sequence: TGTGCCATCAACGCCGCCCCCGGGACTAGCAATGAGCAGTTCTTC. Protein sequence: CAINAAPGTSNEQFF. The V gene is TRBV10-3, the J gene TRBJ2-1; TRBD2 agrees at 8 bases. J lost 6 bases, V lost 7 bases, and 11 bases had no gene match. The CDR3 covers 15 residues. The germline V gene has CDR1 ENHRY and CDR2 SYGVKD.